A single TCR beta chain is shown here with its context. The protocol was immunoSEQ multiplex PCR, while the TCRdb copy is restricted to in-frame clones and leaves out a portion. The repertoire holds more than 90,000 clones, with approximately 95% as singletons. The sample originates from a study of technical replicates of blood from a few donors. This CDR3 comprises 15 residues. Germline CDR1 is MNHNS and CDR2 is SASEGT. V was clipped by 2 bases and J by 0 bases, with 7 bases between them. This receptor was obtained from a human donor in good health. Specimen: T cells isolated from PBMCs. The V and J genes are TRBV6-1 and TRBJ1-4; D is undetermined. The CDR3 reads CASSEKPATNEKLFF. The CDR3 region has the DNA TGTGCCAGCAGTGAAAAACCAGCAACTAATGAAAAACTGTTTTTT.